This TCR beta chain stems from a study of Tregs in tolerant kidney transplant recipients. Method: immunoSEQ multiplex PCR; TCRdb's copy keeps in-frame clones and lacks some. The data contain 200,000 to 300,000 clones, around 82% of them singletons. General study findings and limits: The most relevant donor-specific Treg TCRbeta repertoire apparently came from expansion with activated donor B cells. Biological reproducibility was not directly addressed, but technical replication error appeared minimal. The small number of patients limits these findings pending further validation.

As for this clone: Its antigen is not known.

This TCR was sampled from a human donor in good health. The sequencing input was CD4+ T cells from blood.

The DNA of the CDR3 is TGTGCCAGCAGCTTGAGGACATATAGTGGCTACACCTTC. This translates into CASSLRTYSGYTF. V usage is TRBV5-6 and J usage is TRBJ1-2; D might be TRBD1 (5 bases). Trimming cost V 1 base and J 7 bases, with 11 bases left between them. The CDR3 loop spans 13 amino acids. Germline V gives CDR1 SGHDT, CDR2 YYEEEE.